These 29 T cell receptor beta chains were all obtained from the same sample, sequenced in a study of shared clonotypes between healthy human individuals. The assay was immunoSEQ multiplex PCR, and TCRdb's table has in-frame clones only and misses some. The data show some 2,500,000 clones, 93% seen once. The specimen sequenced was naive CD4+ T cells from PBMCs. Subset here: CD45RA+ positively selected. The receptors shown here come from a man aged 18 to 30 in good health. Some clones in this sample may be carry-over from other donors' samples.

V and J are TRBV28 and TRBJ1-2, with D possibly being TRBD1 (5 bases). Germline CDR1 is MDHEN and CDR2 is SYDVKM. CDR3 length equals 13 residues. V lost 7 bases and J lost 7, with 16 bases in between. The CDR3 nucleotides read TGTGCCAGCAACGAGGGGCCGACCGTTGGCTACACCTTC. This translates into CASNEGPTVGYTF.

Remarks on this clone: This sample includes further DNA sequences coding for the same CDR3. This chain uses TRBV28 with TRBJ1-1; no reliable D call. The CDR3 covers 14 residues. V gave up 5 bases and J gave up 0 bases, with 10 bases separating them. Germline lookup yields CDR1 MDHEN and CDR2 SYDVKM. The CDR3 DNA sequence: TGTGCCAGCAGTAGCCACGGCTTGAACACTGAAGCTTTCTTT. This encodes CASSSHGLNTEAFF.

The rearrangement uses TRBV7-3 and TRBJ2-1; TRBD2 matches at 9 bases. The ends lost 1 base at V and 7 bases at J; junction bases unmatched: 11. Germline loops: CDR1 SGHTA, CDR2 FQGTGA. This CDR3 is built from 17 residues. The DNA for the CDR3 is TGTGCCAGCAGCTTAATGGGTTTCCCTAGCGGGGTGAATGAGCAGTTCTTC. Translation gives CASSLMGFPSGVNEQFF.

CDR3 sequence: CASSGMATNTGELFF. The CDR3 DNA sequence: TGTGCCAGCAGCGGGATGGCTACGAACACCGGGGAGCTGTTTTTT. The genes are TRBV5-6 and TRBJ2-2, with D unclear. V lost 4 bases and J lost 0, with 10 bases in between. In germline, CDR1 is SGHDT, CDR2 YYEEEE. The CDR3 is 15 residues long.

V is TRBV11-2 and J is TRBJ1-2; D unresolved. CDR3 length: 14 residues. Germline loops: CDR1 SGHAT, CDR2 FQNNGV. V was clipped by 2 bases and J by 4 bases, with 11 bases between them. CDR3 sequence (DNA): TGTGCCAGCAGCTTATCGCCAGGCTTCTATGGCTACACCTTC. It yields the protein CASSLSPGFYGYTF.

The chain carries TRBV2 and TRBJ2-7; TRBD1 is a possible D gene (6 bases). This CDR3 contains 12 residues. V was shortened by 11 bases and J by 6 bases, with 17 bases between the two germline ends. Germline loops: CDR1 SNHLY, CDR2 FYNNEI. In nucleotides, the CDR3 is TGTGCCTCCTTGAGGACAGTCGGCGAGCAGTACTTC. It is translated as CASLRTVGEQYF.

The chain recombines TRBV27 with TRBJ1-4; possibly TRBD1 for D (5 bases). V dropped 6 bases and J dropped 7 bases, with 18 bases sitting between them. Germline CDR1 MNHEY, CDR2 SMNVEV (reference sequence). The CDR3 spans 15 residues. CDR3 nucleotide sequence: TGTGCCAGCAGCTTCGGACCCCGGGGGTCTGAAAAACTGTTTTTT. Its translation: CASSFGPRGSEKLFF.

The chain links TRBV7-2 to TRBJ1-5, with a possible D match to TRBD1 (5 bases). The germline V and J ends were trimmed by 5 bases and 7 bases, with 15 bases remaining between them. Germline V gene lookup returns CDR1 SGHTA and CDR2 FQGNSA. The CDR3 is 14 residues long. CDR3 coding DNA: TGTGCCAGCAGCCGAGTGGGGGTGGCCCAGCCCCAGCATTTT. Its translation is CASSRVGVAQPQHF. Looking up the rest from reference TRBV7-2 and TRBJ1-5 gives the full variable domain: GAGVSQSPSNKVTEKGKDVELRCDPISGHTALYWYRQSLGQGLEFLIYFQGNSAPDKSGLPSDRFSAERTGGSVSTLTIQRTQQEDSAVYLCASSRVGVAQPQHFGDGTRLSIL.

The rearrangement uses TRBV5-4 and TRBJ2-5, with TRBD2 matching over 12 bases. The CDR3 extends over 16 amino acids. In germline, CDR1 is SGHNT, CDR2 YYREEE (reference sequence). J was trimmed by 5 bases and V by 2 bases; bases with no gene match: 7. CDR3 amino acids: CASSFLAGGPRETQYF. The CDR3 region has the DNA TGTGCCAGCAGCTTTCTAGCGGGAGGGCCGAGGGAGACCCAGTACTTC. Using reference TRBV5-4 and TRBJ2-5 for the parts outside the CDR3, the full variable domain is ETGVTQSPTHLIKTRGQQVTLRCSSQSGHNTVSWYQQALGQGPQFIFQYYREEENGRGNFPPRFSGLQFPNYSSELNVNALELDDSALYLCASSFLAGGPRETQYFGPGTRLLVL.

As regards this clone: Other DNA sequences of this sample code for an identical CDR3. This chain connects TRBV28 to TRBJ2-5; no clear D. V was clipped by 6 bases and J by 3 bases, with 5 bases between them. In germline, CDR1 is MDHEN, CDR2 SYDVKM. This CDR3 has 11 amino acids. In DNA form, the CDR3 reads TGTGCCAGCAGCCTTGAAGAGACCCAGTACTTC. Encoded protein: CASSLEETQYF.

The chain combines TRBV2 with TRBJ2-5; 8 nucleotides agree with TRBD2. The end of the DNA is better explained by TRBJ2-7, so the J call may be wrong. Germline V CDR1 and CDR2: SNHLY, FYNNEI. The CDR3 is 16 residues long. Written as DNA, the CDR3 is TGTGCCAGCTGTTACGGTCCCAGCGGGAGTATCTACGAGCAGTACTTC. This translates into CASCYGPSGSIYEQYF.

The V and J genes are TRBV5-1 and TRBJ2-2; 8 nucleotides align to TRBD2. Trimming took 4 bases from V and 4 from J; bases not matched to a gene: 9. The CDR3 loop spans 16 amino acids. Germline assignment: CDR1 SGHRS and CDR2 YFSETQ. The DNA of the CDR3 is TGCGCCAGCAGCCCGCCGGCTAGCGGGCCCACCGGGGAGCTGTTTTTT. This encodes CASSPPASGPTGELFF. The full variable domain, rest sourced from reference TRBV5-1 and TRBJ2-2, is KAGVTQTPRYLIKTRGQQVTLSCSPISGHRSVSWYQQTPGQGLQFLFEYFSETQRNKGNFPGRFSGRQFSNSRSEMNVSTLELGDSALYLCASSPPASGPTGELFFGEGSRLTVL.

This clone appeared once. This sequence joins TRBV28 and TRBJ2-1, with 10 bases fitting TRBD2. The CDR3 has 15 amino acids. Germline V gene lookup returns CDR1 MDHEN and CDR2 SYDVKM. V dropped 5 bases and J dropped 9; count of bases not matched to a gene: 10. CDR3 region: CASSATSGINGEQFF. CDR3 DNA: TGTGCCAGCAGTGCTACTAGCGGGATAAACGGTGAGCAGTTCTTC.

V usage is TRBV19 and J usage is TRBJ1-5; D unclear. CDR3 length: 14 amino acids. Per germline, CDR1 LNHDA and CDR2 SQIVND (reference sequence). Trimming removed 6 bases from V and 10 bases from J, with 19 bases in between. The CDR3 nucleotides are TGTGCCAGTAGGAATTCAGCGACTGTAGGTCCCCAGCATTTT. Amino acids: CASRNSATVGPQHF.

The chain couples TRBV7-7 to TRBJ2-5; 8 bases map to TRBD1. V lost 3 bases to trimming and J lost 2 bases; unmatched junction nucleotides: 5. The CDR3 is 15 residues long. Germline CDR1 SSHAT, CDR2 FNYEAQ (reference sequence). The CDR3 loop reads CASSFGTGTQETQYF. DNA for the CDR3: TGTGCCAGCAGCTTCGGGACAGGAACTCAAGAGACCCAGTACTTC.

This chain connects TRBV5-8 to TRBJ2-7, with D unclear. The CDR3 sequence is 13 residues long. V dropped 4 bases and J dropped 6 bases, with 14 bases sitting between them. Germline V CDR1 and CDR2: SGHTS, YDEGEE. The CDR3 nucleotides are TGTGCCAGCAGCAAGGACGGATTCCGCGAGCAGTACTTC. Translating it yields CASSKDGFREQYF.

The genes are TRBV30 and TRBJ2-2; the match to TRBD1 covers 10 bases. The length of the CDR3 is 16 residues. The V gene's germline CDR1 is GTSNPN and CDR2 SVGIG (reference sequence). V was pared by 5 bases and J by 0 bases, with 6 bases of the junction left unmatched. The CDR3 sequence: CAWLPGTGANTGELFF. CDR3 sequence (DNA): TGTGCCTGGTTGCCCGGGACAGGGGCGAACACCGGGGAGCTGTTTTTT.

The chain joins TRBV15 to TRBJ2-5; a possible D gene is TRBD1 (5 bases). The germline V and J ends were trimmed by 0 bases and 7 bases, with 9 bases remaining between them. This CDR3 region has 13 residues. CDR1 is LNHNV, CDR2 YYDKDF, per germline (reference sequence). CDR3 in DNA: TGTGCCACCAGCAGAGAACTGCAGGGGACCCAGTACTTC. The encoded protein is CATSRELQGTQYF. The full variable domain, its missing parts supplied by reference TRBV15 and TRBJ2-5, is DAMVIQNPRYQVTQFGKPVTLSCSQTLNHNVMYWYQQKSSQAPKLLFHYYDKDFNNEADTPDNFQSRRPNTSFCFLDIRSPGLGDTAMYLCATSRELQGTQYFGPGTRLLVL.

The chain has TRBV5-4 and TRBJ1-3; 7 bases are shared with TRBD1. Germline-derived CDR1 and CDR2 are SGHNT and YYREEE (reference sequence). V trimming: 1 base; J trimming: 3 bases; junction bases outside the gene matches: 4. The CDR3 is 15 residues long. The CDR3 sequence: CASSLFGDSGNTIYF. CDR3 bases: TGTGCCAGCAGCTTGTTCGGGGACAGTGGAAACACCATATATTTT.

The rearrangement uses TRBV4-1 and TRBJ1-4; 7 bases agree with TRBD1. Germline trimming cut 2 bases from V and 4 bases from J; bases unmatched to any gene: 4. CDR1 is MGHRA, CDR2 YSYEKL, per germline. This CDR3 has 15 residues. The CDR3: CASSQRGLNNEKLFF. The CDR3 DNA follows: TGCGCCAGCAGCCAAAGGGGGCTGAATAATGAAAAACTGTTTTTT.

This rearrangement joins TRBV2 to TRBJ2-7; perhaps D is TRBD1 or TRBD2 (5 bases each). CDR1 is SNHLY, CDR2 FYNNEI, per germline. This CDR3 is 14 amino acids long. V was shortened by 6 bases and J by 0 bases, with 12 bases between the two germline ends. The CDR3 spells CASRTGTYSYEQYF. The CDR3 DNA sequence: TGTGCCAGCAGGACCGGGACGTACTCCTACGAGCAGTACTTC.

V gene TRBV2 combines with J gene TRBJ2-3; D uncertain. Germline CDR1 reads SNHLY; CDR2 reads FYNNEI. V dropped 7 bases and J dropped 3 bases, with 8 bases sitting between them. The CDR3 runs to 12 residues. The CDR3 sequence is CASTMGTDTQYF. The DNA of the CDR3 is TGTGCCAGCACTATGGGTACAGATACGCAGTATTTT.

The rearrangement joins TRBV19 to TRBJ1-2; 8 nucleotides match TRBD1. The V and J ends lost 3 bases and 3 bases, in that order; junction bases with no gene match: 6. CDR1 and CDR2 from the germline V gene are LNHDA and SQIVND (reference sequence). The CDR3 extends over 15 amino acids. CDR3: CASSIEAGGYYGYTF. CDR3 bases: TGTGCCAGTAGTATCGAGGCAGGGGGCTACTATGGCTACACCTTC.

The CDR3 coding sequence is TGTGCCAGCAGCTTACATACGGACAGGGGATCCGGGGAGCTGTTTTTT. It encodes CASSLHTDRGSGELFF. V and J are TRBV7-2 and TRBJ2-2, with 9 bases aligning to TRBD1. Losses at the gene ends were 2 bases for V and 6 bases for J; bases not matched to a gene: 7. Germline V gives CDR1 SGHTA, CDR2 FQGNSA. CDR3 length: 16 residues. Full variable domain (remainder filled in from reference TRBV7-2 and TRBJ2-2): GAGVSQSPSNKVTEKGKDVELRCDPISGHTALYWYRQSLGQGLEFLIYFQGNSAPDKSGLPSDRFSAERTGGSVSTLTIQRTQQEDSAVYLCASSLHTDRGSGELFFGEGSRLTVL.

V is TRBV11-2 and J is TRBJ1-1; no clear D. Deletions cut 4 bases from V and 4 bases from J, with 10 bases between. CDR1 SGHAT and CDR2 FQNNGV come from the germline V gene. This CDR3 has 13 residues. In DNA form, the CDR3 reads TGTGCCAGCAGCTCCCCGAGGACCACTGAAGCTTTCTTT. It translates to CASSSPRTTEAFF.

This rearrangement joins TRBV28 to TRBJ2-1, with 7 bases aligning to TRBD1. The CDR3 has 18 amino acids. Germline V lookup: CDR1 MDHEN, CDR2 SYDVKM. Trimming took 6 bases from V and 0 from J; bases not matched to a gene: 14. The chain's CDR3 is CASRPQGSSYSSYNEQFF. For the CDR3, the DNA is TGTGCCAGCAGGCCACAGGGGTCTTCCTACAGCTCCTACAATGAGCAGTTCTTC.

The rearrangement joins TRBV10-2 to TRBJ2-5, with 7 nucleotides matching TRBD2. With 6 bases clipped from V and 2 bases from J, the junction kept 6 bases outside the gene matches. Germline V gene lookup returns CDR1 WSHSY and CDR2 SAAADI. The CDR3 spans 14 residues. CDR3 nucleotides: TGCGCCAGCAGACCACTAGCGTTACAAGAGACCCAGTACTTC. This gives the protein CASRPLALQETQYF.

V is TRBV6-1 and J is TRBJ2-1, with 7 nucleotides matching TRBD2. Germline V gene sequence: CDR1 MNHNS, CDR2 SASEGT. Trimming removed 4 bases from V and 7 bases from J; junction bases left unmatched: 16. This CDR3 region has 17 residues. Written as DNA, the CDR3 is TGTGCCAGCAGTGCTTGGGGAACCGGGACTATTTGGAATGAGCAGTTCTTC. Amino acid sequence: CASSAWGTGTIWNEQFF.

This clone turned up a few times. The rearrangement uses TRBV7-9 and TRBJ1-3, with a tentative D call TRBD1 (5 bases). The CDR3 is made up of 13 amino acids. Germline assignment: CDR1 SEHNR and CDR2 FQNEAQ (reference sequence). V lost 3 bases and J 7 bases, leaving 10 bases between the germline ends. The CDR3 region has the DNA TGTGCCAGCAGCTTGGGCGGGGCCAACACCATATATTTT. This translates into CASSLGGANTIYF. Full variable domain (outside the CDR3, taken from reference TRBV7-9 and TRBJ1-3): DTGVSQNPRHKITKRGQNVTFRCDPISEHNRLYWYRQTLGQGPEFLTYFQNEAQLEKSRLLSDRFSAERPKGSFSTLEIQRTEQGDSAMYLCASSLGGANTIYFGEGSWLTVV.